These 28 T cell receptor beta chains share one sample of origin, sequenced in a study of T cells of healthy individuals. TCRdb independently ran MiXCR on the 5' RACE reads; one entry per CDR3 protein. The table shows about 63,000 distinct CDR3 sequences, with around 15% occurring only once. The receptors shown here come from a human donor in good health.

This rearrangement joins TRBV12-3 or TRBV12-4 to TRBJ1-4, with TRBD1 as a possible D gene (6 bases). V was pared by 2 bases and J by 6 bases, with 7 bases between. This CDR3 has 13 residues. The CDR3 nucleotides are TGTGCCAGCAGTTTAAACAGGGATGAAAAACTGTTTTTT. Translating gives CASSLNRDEKLFF.

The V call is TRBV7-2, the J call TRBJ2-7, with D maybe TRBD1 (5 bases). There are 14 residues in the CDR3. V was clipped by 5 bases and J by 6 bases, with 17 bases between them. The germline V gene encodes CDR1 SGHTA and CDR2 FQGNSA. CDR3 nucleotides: TGTGCCAGCAGCAATCAGGGATCAGTTACCGAGCAGTACTTC. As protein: CASSNQGSVTEQYF. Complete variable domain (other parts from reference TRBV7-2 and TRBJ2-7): GAGVSQSPSNKVTEKGKDVELRCDPISGHTALYWYRQSLGQGLEFLIYFQGNSAPDKSGLPSDRFSAERTGGSVSTLTIQRTQQEDSAVYLCASSNQGSVTEQYFGPGTRLTVT.

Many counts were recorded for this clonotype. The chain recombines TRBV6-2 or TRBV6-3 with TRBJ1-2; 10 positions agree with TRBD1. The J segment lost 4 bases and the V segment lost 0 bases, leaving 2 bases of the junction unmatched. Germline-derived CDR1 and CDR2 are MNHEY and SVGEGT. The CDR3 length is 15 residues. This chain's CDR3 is CASSYSTGGGYGYTF. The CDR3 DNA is TGTGCCAGCAGTTACTCGACAGGGGGCGGCTATGGCTACACCTTC.

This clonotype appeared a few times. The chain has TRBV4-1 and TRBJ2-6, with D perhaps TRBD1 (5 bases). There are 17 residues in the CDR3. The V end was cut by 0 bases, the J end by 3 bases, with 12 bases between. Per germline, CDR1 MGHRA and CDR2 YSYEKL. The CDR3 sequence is CASSQEGRAGGANVLTF. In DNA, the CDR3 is TGCGCCAGCAGCCAAGAGGGCAGGGCAGGTGGGGCCAACGTCCTGACTTTC.

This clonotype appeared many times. The DNA of the CDR3 is TGTGCCAGCAGCTTAGCAGGACAGGAGCCCCAGGTTGGCTACACCTTC. Translating gives CASSLAGQEPQVGYTF. The chain recombines TRBV7-9 with TRBJ1-2; TRBD1 matches 7 bases. CDR3 length equals 16 residues. Germline CDR1 reads SEHNR; CDR2 reads FQNEAQ (reference sequence). Germline trimming cut 0 bases from V and 7 bases from J; bases unmatched to any gene: 11.

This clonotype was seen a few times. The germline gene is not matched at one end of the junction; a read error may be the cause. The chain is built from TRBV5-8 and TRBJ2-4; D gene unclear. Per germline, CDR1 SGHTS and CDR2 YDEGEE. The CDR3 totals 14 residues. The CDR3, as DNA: TGTGCCAGCAGCTTGGGGCTTACCCGCCCAGTAGAGATTTTC. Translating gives CASSLGLTRPVEIF.

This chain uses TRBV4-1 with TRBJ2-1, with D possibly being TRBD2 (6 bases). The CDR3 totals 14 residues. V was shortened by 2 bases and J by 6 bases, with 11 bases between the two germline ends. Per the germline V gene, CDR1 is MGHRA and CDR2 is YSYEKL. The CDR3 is CASSQPGSGNEQFF. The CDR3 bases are TGCGCCAGCAGCCAACCCGGGAGCGGCAATGAGCAGTTCTTC.

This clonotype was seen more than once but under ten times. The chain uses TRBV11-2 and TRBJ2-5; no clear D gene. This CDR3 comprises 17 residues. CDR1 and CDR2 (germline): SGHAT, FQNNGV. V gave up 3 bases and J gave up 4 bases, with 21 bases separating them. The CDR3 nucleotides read TGTGCCAGCAGCTTGACCGGCAAAGGGTTTAGAGTAGAGACCCAGTACTTC. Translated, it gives CASSLTGKGFRVETQYF.

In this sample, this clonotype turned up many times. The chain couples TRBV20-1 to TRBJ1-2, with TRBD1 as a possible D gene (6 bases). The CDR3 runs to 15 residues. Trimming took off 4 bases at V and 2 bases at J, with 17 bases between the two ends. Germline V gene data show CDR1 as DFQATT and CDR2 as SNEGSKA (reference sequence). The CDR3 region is CSAIDKTGINYGYTF. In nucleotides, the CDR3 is TGCAGTGCTATCGACAAAACAGGGATAAACTATGGCTACACCTTC.

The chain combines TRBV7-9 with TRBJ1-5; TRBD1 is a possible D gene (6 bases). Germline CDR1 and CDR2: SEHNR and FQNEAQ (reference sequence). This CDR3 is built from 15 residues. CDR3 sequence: CPNLTGRVGNQPQHF. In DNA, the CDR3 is TGTCCTAATTTGACAGGCAGGGTAGGCAATCAGCCCCAGCATTTT.

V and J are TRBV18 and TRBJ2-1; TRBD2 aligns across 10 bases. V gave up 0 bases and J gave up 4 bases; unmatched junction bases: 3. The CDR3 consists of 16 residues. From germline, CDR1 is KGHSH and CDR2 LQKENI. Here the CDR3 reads CASSPPVAGGYNEQFF. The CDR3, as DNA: TGTGCCAGCTCACCACCGGTAGCGGGGGGTTACAATGAGCAGTTCTTC.

This CDR3 reads CASSPSGGPGYEQYF. The DNA for the CDR3 is TGTGCCAGCAGCCCGTCCGGGGGGCCGGGCTACGAGCAGTACTTC. This chain uses TRBV9 with TRBJ2-7, with a weak D call TRBD2 (7 bases). The CDR3 length is 15 residues. V was shortened by 4 bases and J by 3 bases, with 17 bases between the two germline ends. The germline V gene has CDR1 SGDLS and CDR2 YYNGEE.

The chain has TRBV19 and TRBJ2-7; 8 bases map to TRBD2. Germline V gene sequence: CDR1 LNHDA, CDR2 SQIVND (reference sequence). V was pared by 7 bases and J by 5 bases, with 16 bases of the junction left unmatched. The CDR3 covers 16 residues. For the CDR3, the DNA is TGTGCCAGTACCCGATCCCCCATAGCGGGACGACACGAGCAGTACTTC. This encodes CASTRSPIAGRHEQYF.

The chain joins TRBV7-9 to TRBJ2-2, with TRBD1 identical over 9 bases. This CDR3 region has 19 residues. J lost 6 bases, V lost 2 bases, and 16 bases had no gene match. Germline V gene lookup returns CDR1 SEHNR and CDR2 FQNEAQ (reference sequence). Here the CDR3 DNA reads TGTGCCAGCAGCTTATTAAATGTAAAGGGGGACAGGGACGCCGGGGAGCTGTTTTTT. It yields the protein CASSLLNVKGDRDAGELFF. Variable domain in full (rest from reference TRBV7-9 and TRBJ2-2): DTGVSQNPRHKITKRGQNVTFRCDPISEHNRLYWYRQTLGQGPEFLTYFQNEAQLEKSRLLSDRFSAERPKGSFSTLEIQRTEQGDSAMYLCASSLLNVKGDRDAGELFFGEGSRLTVL.

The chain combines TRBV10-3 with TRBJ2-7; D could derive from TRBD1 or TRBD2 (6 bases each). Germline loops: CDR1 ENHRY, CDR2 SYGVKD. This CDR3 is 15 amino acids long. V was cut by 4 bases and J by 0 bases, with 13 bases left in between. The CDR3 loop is CAISGGALNSYEQYF. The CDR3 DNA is TGTGCCATCAGTGGGGGGGCGCTCAACTCCTACGAGCAGTACTTC.

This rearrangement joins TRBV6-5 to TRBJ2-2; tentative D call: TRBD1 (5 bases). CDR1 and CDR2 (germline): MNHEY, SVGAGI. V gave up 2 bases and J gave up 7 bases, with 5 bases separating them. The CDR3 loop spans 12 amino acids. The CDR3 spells CASSYRGGELFF. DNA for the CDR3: TGTGCCAGCAGTTACAGGGGCGGGGAGCTGTTTTTT.

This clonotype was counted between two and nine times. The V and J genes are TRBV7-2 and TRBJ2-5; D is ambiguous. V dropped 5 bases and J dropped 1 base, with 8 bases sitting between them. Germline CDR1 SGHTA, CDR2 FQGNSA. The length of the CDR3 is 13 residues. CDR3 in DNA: TGTGCCAGCAGCCCTACTGCCCAAGAGACCCAGTACTTC. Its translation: CASSPTAQETQYF. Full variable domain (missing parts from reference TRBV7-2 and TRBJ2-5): GAGVSQSPSNKVTEKGKDVELRCDPISGHTALYWYRQSLGQGLEFLIYFQGNSAPDKSGLPSDRFSAERTGGSVSTLTIQRTQQEDSAVYLCASSPTAQETQYFGPGTRLLVL.

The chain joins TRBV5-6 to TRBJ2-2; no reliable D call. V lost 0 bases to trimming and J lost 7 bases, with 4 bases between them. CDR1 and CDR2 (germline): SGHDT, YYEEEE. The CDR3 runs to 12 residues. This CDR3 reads CASSLEGGELFF. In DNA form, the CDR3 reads TGTGCCAGCAGCTTGGAAGGCGGGGAGCTGTTTTTT.

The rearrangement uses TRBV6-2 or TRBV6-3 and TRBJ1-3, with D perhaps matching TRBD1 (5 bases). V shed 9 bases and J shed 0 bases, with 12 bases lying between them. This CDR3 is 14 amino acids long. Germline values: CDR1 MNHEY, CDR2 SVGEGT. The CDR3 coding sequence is TGTGCCAGTAGGGGACGAAGCTCTGGAAACACCATATATTTT. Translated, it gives CASRGRSSGNTIYF.

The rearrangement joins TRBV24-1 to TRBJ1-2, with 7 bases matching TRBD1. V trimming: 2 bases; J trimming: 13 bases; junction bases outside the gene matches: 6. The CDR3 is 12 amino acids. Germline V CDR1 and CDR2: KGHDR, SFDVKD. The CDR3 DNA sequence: TGTGCCACCAGTGATTCCGGACAGGAGTCCACCTTC. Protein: CATSDSGQESTF.

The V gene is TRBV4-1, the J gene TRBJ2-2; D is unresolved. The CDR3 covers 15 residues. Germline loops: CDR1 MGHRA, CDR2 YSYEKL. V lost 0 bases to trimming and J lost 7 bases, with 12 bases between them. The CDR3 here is CASSQDRYTSGELFF. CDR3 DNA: TGCGCCAGCAGCCAAGATCGTTACACGAGCGGGGAGCTGTTTTTT.

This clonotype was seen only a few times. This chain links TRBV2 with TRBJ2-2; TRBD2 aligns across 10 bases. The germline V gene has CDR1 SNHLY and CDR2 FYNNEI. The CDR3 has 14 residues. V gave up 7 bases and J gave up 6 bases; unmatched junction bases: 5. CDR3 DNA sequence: TGTGCCAGCAAAGGGACTAGCGTTGCCGGGGAGCTGTTTTTT. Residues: CASKGTSVAGELFF.

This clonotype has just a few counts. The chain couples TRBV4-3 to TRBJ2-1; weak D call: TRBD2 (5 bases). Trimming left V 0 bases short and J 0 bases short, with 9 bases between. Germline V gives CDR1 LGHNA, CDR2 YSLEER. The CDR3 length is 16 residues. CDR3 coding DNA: TGCGCCAGCAGCCAAGATGCGGGCAGCTCCTACAATGAGCAGTTCTTC. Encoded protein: CASSQDAGSSYNEQFF.

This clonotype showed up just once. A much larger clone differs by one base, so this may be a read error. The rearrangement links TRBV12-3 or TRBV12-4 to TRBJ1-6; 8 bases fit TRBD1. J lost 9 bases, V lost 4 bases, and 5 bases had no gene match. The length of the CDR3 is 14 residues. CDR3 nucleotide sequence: TGTGCCAGCAGTTATGGCACAGGGGGTTCACCCCTCCACTTT. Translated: CASSYGTGGSPLHF.

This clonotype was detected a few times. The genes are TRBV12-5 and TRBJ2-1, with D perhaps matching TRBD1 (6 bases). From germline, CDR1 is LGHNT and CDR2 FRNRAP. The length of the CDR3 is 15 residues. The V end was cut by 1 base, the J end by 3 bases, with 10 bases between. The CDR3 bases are TGTGCTAGTGGTTTGGGAGGGGGTAACTACAATGAGCAGTTCTTC. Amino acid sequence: CASGLGGGNYNEQFF.

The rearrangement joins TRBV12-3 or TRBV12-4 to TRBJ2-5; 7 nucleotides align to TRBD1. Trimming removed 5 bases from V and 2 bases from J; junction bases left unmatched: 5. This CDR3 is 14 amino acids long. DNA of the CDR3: TGTGCCAGCAGTCCAGGGACAGAGCAAGAGACCCAGTACTTC. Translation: CASSPGTEQETQYF.

The CDR3 protein is CASSLVGERLQVTQYF. The CDR3 DNA reads as TGCGCCAGCAGCTTGGTGGGGGAGAGACTCCAGGTGACCCAGTACTTC. The rearrangement links TRBV5-1 to TRBJ2-5, with D perhaps TRBD1 or TRBD2 (5 bases each). There are 16 residues in the CDR3. Germline CDR1 reads SGHRS; CDR2 reads YFSETQ. V was clipped by 0 bases and J by 7 bases, with 19 bases between them.

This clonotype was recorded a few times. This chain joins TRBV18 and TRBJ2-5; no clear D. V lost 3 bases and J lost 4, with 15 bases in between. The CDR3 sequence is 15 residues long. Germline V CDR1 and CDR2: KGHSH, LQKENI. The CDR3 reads CASSPPTGGRETQYF. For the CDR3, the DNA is TGTGCCAGCTCACCCCCCACGGGCGGACGAGAGACCCAGTACTTC.